This TCR beta chain was identified during a study of tumor-infiltrating lymphocytes in localized non-small cell lung cancer (dated by TCRdb to the early 2020s). For the wider study: The cohort covered several histologies, both smokers and never-smokers, and patients whose samples were collected after neoadjuvant chemotherapy. Each patient contributed resected tumor tissue and uninvolved lung tissue from the same patient, described as non-adjacent to the tumor. Alongside flow cytometry, multiplex immunofluorescence, RNA-seq, exome sequencing and proteomics, TCR sequencing was applied to the same patients as one of several integrated assays. The overall ICON cohort comprised some 140 surgical patients with localized non-small cell lung cancer whose tumors were resected. The paired tumor versus uninvolved lung comparison of immunoSEQ T-cell fraction included roughly 60 patients. General findings and caveats noted by the study authors: TCRbeta sequencing supported higher T cell infiltration in tumors than in uninvolved lung tissue, consistent with immunofluorescence CD3 counts. Because different assays used different pieces of the same tissue, technical variation could not be distinguished from intratumor heterogeneity. Because assay coverage varied across patients depending on available tissue quantity, TCR sequencing was performed for only a subset of the cohort. The TCR-derived T-cell fraction showed no difference between the flow cytometry-defined immunotypes IM1 (good prognosis) and IM2 (poor prognosis).

The immunoSEQ assay used for TCR sequencing gave the T-cell fraction in both tumor and uninvolved lung tissue. The original pipeline was this. For survival analysis, patients were split into high (upper tertile) and low (lower two tertiles) T-cell fraction groups and compared by log-rank test. Paired tumor versus uninvolved lung differences in T-cell fraction were tested with a signed-rank test. TCRdb re-hosts the immuneACCESS table, in-frame sequences only. Its copies lack some clones; in the studies checked, an unresolved V gene accounts for under half of them, and the cause for the rest is not known. Clone size and the V and J calls come from that table; the DNA yielded D and trimming. This sample holds some 10,000 clones; 50% to 75% were observed only once. Of the sample, roughly 11% falls within the top ten clones. Patient enrollment in ICON started in the first half of 2016, and the final patient was enrolled in late 2018. A subcohort of some 80 patients provided fresh tumor and matched uninvolved tissue for in-depth immune analyses, with TCR sequencing among those analyses. DNA for TCR sequencing was isolated from bulk tissue, and no cell sorting was done.

This clone was seen just once. Its specific antigen is unknown. It has no much larger one-base neighbor in the sample; base qualities were not kept. The sequence was collected from a human donor with non-small cell lung cancer. Specimen: uninvolved lung tissue not adjacent to the tumor.

CDR3 reads: CASSLGQGLSGNTIYF. The DNA sequence follows: TGTGCCAGCAGCTTAGGACAGGGATTGAGTGGAAACACCATATATTTT. The rearrangement combines TRBV11-2 with TRBJ1-3; 7 bases in the junction line up with TRBD1. The CDR3 sequence holds 16 residues, the cysteine and phenylalanine included. Only the CDR3 portion is preserved as DNA: 48 bases, with reading frame beginning at the first base. CDR1 and CDR2, looked up from the germline V gene, are SGHAT and FQNNGV. Trimming accounts for 1 base at V and 3 bases at J, while the number of junction bases matched to no gene is 6.